The 30 T cell receptor beta chains given below trace back to one sample, sequenced in a study of blood T cell repertoires in COVID-19. Sequencing was performed with immunoSEQ multiplex PCR; in TCRdb, only in-frame clones are kept and a portion is missing. The sample yields 170,000 or so clones, approximately 81% seen once. Material: peripheral blood. The receptors shown here come from a man aged 18 to 30 with active or convalescent COVID-19.

The V and J genes are TRBV2 and TRBJ2-7; D remains ambiguous. V lost 6 bases, J lost 2 bases, and 11 bases lay in between. The CDR3 extends over 13 amino acids. Germline loops: CDR1 SNHLY, CDR2 FYNNEI. Here the CDR3 DNA reads TGTGCCAGCAGCCGCGGAGTAGCCTACGAGCAGTACTTC. Translated: CASSRGVAYEQYF.

There are a few counts of this clone. The chain couples TRBV7-9 to TRBJ1-2; the D is unclear. The CDR3 has 12 amino acids. The germline V and J ends were trimmed by 7 bases and 8 bases, with 14 bases remaining between them. Germline CDR1 SEHNR, CDR2 FQNEAQ (reference sequence). This CDR3 reads CASTTGEIGYTF. In nucleotides, the CDR3 is TGTGCCAGCACGACTGGAGAGATCGGCTACACCTTC.

A remark on this clone: The limits of the CDR3 on the DNA are not certain, so only TCRdb's listed CDR3 is given. The CDR3 loop is CASFGSGATDTQYF. The chain links TRBV6-6 to TRBJ2-3; the DNA was not used to check the table's D call, TRBD2. Looked up from germline, CDR1 is MNHNY and CDR2 is SVGAGI (reference sequence). The CDR3 region is 14 residues in length, termini included.

CDR3 DNA: TGTGCCAGCAGCGTTACCCAGGGGAAAGGTGGCTACACCTTC. Encoded protein: CASSVTQGKGGYTF. This sequence joins TRBV5-6 and TRBJ1-2, with D maybe TRBD1 (6 bases). The V gene's germline CDR1 is SGHDT and CDR2 YYEEEE. The ends were cut back, 4 bases at V and 7 bases at J, with 17 bases in the middle. The CDR3 has 14 residues.

The CDR3 sequence: CASSGPGGSNQPQHF. The CDR3 DNA is TGCGCCAGCAGCGGACCAGGGGGAAGCAATCAGCCCCAGCATTTT. The chain recombines TRBV10-2 with TRBJ1-5; 7 bases fit TRBD1. The V segment lost 6 bases and the J segment 1 base; nucleotides outside the gene matches: 6. Germline CDR1 reads WSHSY; CDR2 reads SAAADI. The CDR3 covers 15 residues.

The J gene is TRBJ2-5, the V gene TRBV7-6; 9 positions agree with TRBD2. CDR3 length equals 16 residues. The V gene's germline CDR1 is SGHVS and CDR2 FNYEAQ. Trimming cost V 1 base and J 7 bases; bases outside gene matches: 10. CDR3 sequence: CASSLELGSGGPTQYF. CDR3 in DNA: TGTGCCAGCAGCTTAGAATTAGGTAGCGGGGGTCCGACCCAGTACTTC.

The chain combines TRBV10-3 with TRBJ2-7; tentative D call: TRBD1 (6 bases). Germline V gene sequence: CDR1 ENHRY, CDR2 SYGVKD. This CDR3 is 15 amino acids long. The ends were cut back, 3 bases at V and 4 bases at J, with 16 bases in the middle. For the CDR3, the DNA is TGTGCCATCAGTGAATCTGACAGGCAGAGGTACGAGCAGTACTTC. It translates to CAISESDRQRYEQYF.

This clone was recorded many times. This chain links TRBV4-1 with TRBJ2-7, with 9 nucleotides matching TRBD2. Germline CDR1 is MGHRA and CDR2 is YSYEKL. Trimming took 1 base from V and 7 from J; bases not matched to a gene: 11. The CDR3 is 16 amino acids. DNA of the CDR3: TGCGCCAGCAGCCAAGGCCCACTGCGGGAGGGCCAAGAGCAGTACTTC. This gives the protein CASSQGPLREGQEQYF.

The V and J genes are TRBV18 and TRBJ1-6; D might be TRBD1 (5 bases). CDR1 is KGHSH, CDR2 LQKENI, per germline. The CDR3 consists of 16 residues. Trimming took 1 base from V and 5 from J, leaving 12 bases between them. CDR3 residues: CASSPLQWGNNSPLHF. As DNA, the CDR3 is TGTGCCAGCTCACCACTACAATGGGGCAATAATTCACCCCTCCACTTT.

J is TRBJ1-1 and V is TRBV5-8; 10 bases are shared with TRBD1. From germline, CDR1 is SGHTS and CDR2 YDEGEE. The CDR3 is made up of 15 amino acids. Unmatched junction bases numbered 3, after V lost 1 base and J lost 3 bases. This CDR3 reads CASSLRTGGHTEAFF. CDR3 sequence (DNA): TGTGCCAGCAGCTTGAGGACAGGGGGTCACACTGAAGCTTTCTTT.

The chain uses TRBV11-3 and TRBJ2-3; a possible D gene is TRBD2 (5 bases). The CDR3 length is 15 residues. From germline, CDR1 is SGHNT and CDR2 YENEEA. Trimming removed 4 bases from V and 11 bases from J, with 22 bases in between. The CDR3 coding sequence is TGTGCCAGCAGCTCCGACCCGGGAAAAACTCAGAGGCAGTATTTT. Protein product: CASSSDPGKTQRQYF.

The V and J genes are TRBV6-6 and TRBJ1-2, with D unresolved. Germline assignment: CDR1 MNHNY and CDR2 SVGAGI (reference sequence). The V and J ends lost 0 bases and 5 bases respectively, with 13 bases between them. This CDR3 is built from 15 residues. CDR3 nucleotide sequence: TGTGCCAGCAGTTACTCGTCAGATTTGACTTATGGCTACACCTTC. This encodes CASSYSSDLTYGYTF.

This clone has only a few counts. The V call is TRBV5-1, the J call TRBJ1-1, with D hard to call. V was trimmed by 3 bases and J by 3 bases, leaving 18 bases between them. In germline, CDR1 is SGHRS, CDR2 YFSETQ. The CDR3 runs 16 residues. CDR3 in DNA: TGCGCCAGCAGCTCATCCGGGTCCCACCTAGACACTGAAGCTTTCTTT. Its translation is CASSSSGSHLDTEAFF.

The chain is built from TRBV21-1 and TRBJ2-3; TRBD2 reflects the table's D call only, with no check against the DNA. TRBV21-1 is listed as a pseudogene. This CDR3 comprises 11 residues. The CDR3 reads CASRGGDTQYF. The CDR3 DNA reads as TGTGCCAGCAGAGGAGGCGATACGCAGTATTTT.

J is TRBJ1-6 and V is TRBV5-1; D may be TRBD1 (6 bases). The CDR3 contains 15 residues. Germline V gene sequence: CDR1 SGHRS, CDR2 YFSETQ. Deletions cut 1 base from V and 10 bases from J, with 15 bases between. In DNA, the CDR3 is TGCGCCAGCAGCTTGAGGCAGGGGAAGGAATCACCCCTCCACTTT. This sequence encodes CASSLRQGKESPLHF.

This clone has a handful of counts. CDR3 protein: CASSVGQAFSYEQYF. The CDR3 DNA follows: TGTGCCAGCAGCGTGGGACAGGCGTTCTCCTACGAGCAGTACTTC. The V gene is TRBV7-9, the J gene TRBJ2-7; 8 bases map to TRBD1. V shed 5 bases, J shed 0 bases, and the junction held 6 bases outside the gene matches. The CDR3 runs 15 residues. Per the germline V gene, CDR1 is SEHNR and CDR2 is FQNEAQ (reference sequence).

The chain recombines TRBV15 with TRBJ1-2; 11 bases align to TRBD1. The length of the CDR3 is 17 residues. The germline CDR1 and CDR2 sequences are LNHNV and YYDKDF (reference sequence). Trimming removed 3 bases from V and 3 bases from J; junction bases left unmatched: 9. The CDR3 sequence is CATSSEDPGQGDYGYTF. In DNA, the CDR3 is TGTGCCACCAGCAGCGAGGACCCGGGACAGGGGGACTATGGCTACACCTTC.

The CDR3 DNA reads TGCGCCAGCAGCGGGGGACAGTGGAACACTGAAGCTTTCTTT. This encodes CASSGGQWNTEAFF. This chain uses TRBV5-1 with TRBJ1-1; 7 bases are a match to TRBD1. The V gene's germline CDR1 is SGHRS and CDR2 YFSETQ. The CDR3 spans 14 residues. V gave up 4 bases and J gave up 1 base; unmatched junction bases: 4.

The rearrangement uses TRBV3-1 (or the pseudogene TRBV3-2) and TRBJ1-2, with D uncertain. The CDR3 contains 11 residues. V was clipped by 5 bases and J by 8 bases, with 9 bases between them. Germline V lookup: CDR1 LGHDT, CDR2 YNNKEL (reference sequence). The CDR3 region has the DNA TGTGCCAGCAGCAAAGGCAGGGGCTACACCTTC. Its protein product is CASSKGRGYTF.

The rearrangement links TRBV27 to TRBJ2-7; 9 positions agree with TRBD2. Germline lookup yields CDR1 MNHEY and CDR2 SMNVEV (reference sequence). Germline trimming cut 4 bases from V and 3 bases from J; bases unmatched to any gene: 7. CDR3 length: 15 amino acids. Written as DNA, the CDR3 is TGTGCCAGCAGTTCCCCGACTAGCGGCAACTACGAGCAGTACTTC. This codes for CASSSPTSGNYEQYF.

The gene calls are TRBV18 and TRBJ1-1, with 9 bases aligning to TRBD1. V lost 5 bases to trimming and J lost 1 base; unmatched junction nucleotides: 2. CDR3 length: 14 amino acids. In germline, CDR1 is KGHSH, CDR2 LQKENI. CDR3 sequence (DNA): TGTGCCAGCTCAGAACAGGGGGCGAACACTGAAGCTTTCTTT. Its translation is CASSEQGANTEAFF.

The chain carries TRBV10-1 and TRBJ2-3, with 8 nucleotides matching TRBD2. Germline V lookup: CDR1 WNHNN, CDR2 SYGVQD (reference sequence). The CDR3 contains 13 residues. The junction had 3 bases not matched to a gene; V was cut back by 6 bases and J by 4 bases. CDR3 sequence: CASSGGAADTQYF. CDR3 nucleotide sequence: TGCGCCAGCAGCGGGGGGGCGGCAGATACGCAGTATTTT.

This clone turned up a few times. The gene calls are TRBV19 and TRBJ1-2, with 9 bases lining up with TRBD1. This CDR3 comprises 15 residues. V lost 5 bases, J lost 4 bases, and 8 bases stayed unmatched. Germline values: CDR1 LNHDA, CDR2 SQIVND (reference sequence). The chain's CDR3 is CASSGGGQGSYGYTF. CDR3 nucleotide sequence: TGTGCCAGTAGTGGCGGAGGACAGGGGTCCTATGGCTACACCTTC.

V usage is TRBV18 and J usage is TRBJ2-6, with D maybe TRBD1 (6 bases). There are 15 residues in the CDR3. Germline-derived CDR1 and CDR2 are KGHSH and LQKENI. V lost 6 bases, J lost 1 base, and 10 bases lay in between. CDR3 sequence reads: CASSTGLSGANVLTF. The CDR3 coding sequence is TGTGCCAGCTCCACAGGGTTATCTGGGGCCAACGTCCTGACTTTC.

The chain couples TRBV3-1 (or the pseudogene TRBV3-2) to TRBJ1-1, with D possibly TRBD1 on 5 matching bases. The CDR3 has 15 residues. Germline V gives CDR1 LGHDT, CDR2 YNNKEL (reference sequence). V was clipped by 5 bases and J by 0 bases, with 13 bases between them. This CDR3 reads CASSGPGIMNTEAFF. The CDR3 DNA reads as TGTGCCAGCAGCGGTCCAGGGATCATGAACACTGAAGCTTTCTTT.

This clone appeared a few times. Other DNA sequences from this sample encode an identical CDR3 as well. The V call is TRBV9, the J call TRBJ1-1; D is unresolved. CDR3 length equals 13 residues. Germline V gives CDR1 SGDLS, CDR2 YYNGEE. Trimming stripped 0 bases from V and 5 bases from J, with 8 bases between. The CDR3 region is CASSVGTGTEAFF. CDR3 bases: TGTGCCAGCAGCGTAGGTACGGGGACTGAAGCTTTCTTT.

The gene calls are TRBV20-1 and TRBJ1-2, with D uncertain. This CDR3 is built from 11 residues. V lost 3 bases and J 2 bases, leaving 4 bases between the germline ends. Germline values: CDR1 DFQATT, CDR2 SNEGSKA (reference sequence). As DNA, the CDR3 is TGCAGTGCTAGTCCAAACTATGGCTACACCTTC. Protein sequence: CSASPNYGYTF.

CDR3 sequence: CAISESGQSSRPQHF. For the CDR3, the DNA is TGTGCCATCAGTGAGTCGGGACAGTCATCACGGCCCCAGCATTTT. The J gene is TRBJ1-5, the V gene TRBV10-3, with TRBD1 identical over 7 bases. Germline CDR1 reads ENHRY; CDR2 reads SYGVKD. The CDR3 is 15 residues long. V lost 0 bases and J lost 9; bases outside the gene matches: 8.

The chain has TRBV6-5 and TRBJ1-4; weak D call: TRBD1 (5 bases). Trimming cost V 6 bases and J 3 bases, with 11 bases left between them. In germline, CDR1 is MNHEY, CDR2 SVGAGI. This CDR3 is built from 14 residues. The CDR3 DNA reads as TGTGCCAGCAGCCAAGACAGACCTAATGAAAAACTGTTTTTT. This sequence encodes CASSQDRPNEKLFF.

The chain has TRBV7-2 and TRBJ2-7; 13 bases are a match to TRBD2. V dropped 3 bases and J dropped 4; count of bases not matched to a gene: 3. The CDR3 runs 15 residues. Germline CDR1 SGHTA, CDR2 FQGNSA. CDR3 in DNA: TGTGCCAGCAGCTTCGGGACTAGCGGGATTTACGAGCAGTACTTC. The encoded protein is CASSFGTSGIYEQYF. The entire variable domain, with the rest obtained from reference TRBV7-2 and TRBJ2-7, is as follows: GAGVSQSPSNKVTEKGKDVELRCDPISGHTALYWYRQSLGQGLEFLIYFQGNSAPDKSGLPSDRFSAERTGGSVSTLTIQRTQQEDSAVYLCASSFGTSGIYEQYFGPGTRLTVT.